This T cell receptor beta chain was obtained from a study of blood T cell repertoires in COVID-19. Study-level information: The study drew acute and convalescent COVID-19 samples from the United States, Italy and Spain. T cells, B-cell-depleted T cells, or PBMCs provided the cDNA or gDNA that served as material.

In the study's own analysis: The assay estimated nucleated cells by amplifying reference gene primers. Libraries were prepared by immunoSEQ multiplex PCR; TCRdb keeps only in-frame clonotypes and omits some of them. V, J and clone size are those of that table, while D and trimming were read from the DNA. Of approximately 170,000 clones listed, around 87% were seen once; the top ten hold around 2.5%. Seattle cases were enrolled at active infection and followed longitudinally. This CDR3 contains 15 residues. The trim removed 5 bases at V and 2 bases at J, leaving 9 bases unmatched. The germline V gene encodes CDR1 MDHEN and CDR2 SYDVKM.

The rearrangement joins TRBV28 to TRBJ2-7, with 7 bases fitting TRBD1. The clonotype comes from a woman older than 75 with COVID-19, enrolled during active disease. The sequenced sample consisted of peripheral blood. Here the CDR3 DNA reads TGTGCCAGCAGTCAAACCCTCGGGACAGCCTACGAGCAGTACTTC. Its translation is CASSQTLGTAYEQYF. The full variable domain, in which reference TRBV28 and TRBJ2-7 provide the parts outside the CDR3, is DVKVTQSSRYLVKRTGEKVFLECVQDMDHENMFWYRQDPGLGLRLIYFSYDVKMKEKGDIPEGYSVSREKKERFSLILESASTNQTSMYLCASSQTLGTAYEQYFGPGTRLTVT.